The present entry profiles one T cell receptor (beta chain) with its context. Its target is not known. 60 Vbeta and 13 Jbeta primers were used in PCR. Generated by immunoSEQ multiplex PCR, the TCRdb table keeps only in-frame clones and is missing some. The sample has some 160,000 clones; 84% are singletons. This entry comes from a study of cytomegalovirus exposure and HLA in healthy donors. Overall study results and limits: The study flagged 150 to 200 TCR beta chains as cytomegalovirus-associated. Later analysis revealed greater clonal expansion in HLA-associated TCR beta chains than in equally common others. Later work found most CMV-associated TCR beta chains apparently HLA-restricted.

J gave up 7 bases and V 4 bases, and 8 bases lay outside the gene matches. Germline loops: CDR1 MNHEY, CDR2 SVGAGI. This CDR3 contains 14 residues. This TCR came from a middle-aged man in good health and CMV-seropositive. This chain links TRBV6-5 with TRBJ1-2, with TRBD1 matching over 8 bases. Specimen: PBMCs. The CDR3 protein is CASSSRDRLIGYTF. For the CDR3, the DNA is TGTGCCAGCAGTTCCCGGGACAGGCTTATTGGCTACACCTTC.